Here is one TCR beta chain with its context. The sample comes from a study of T-cell memory formation after mild COVID-19. TCRdb re-derived calls from the 5' RACE reads in MiXCR, one entry per CDR3 protein. Among 500,000 to 600,000 distinct CDR3 sequences listed, roughly 17% were seen once. Input material: PBMCs or a T cell subset sorted from them (not recorded which). The sequence came from an adult woman who had mild COVID-19 (a few samples of this study predate the infection). Cell type and time point are not known.

The CDR3, as DNA: TGCAGCGCCTCTCCCAGAGACGGTCTCGCGGACACCATATATTTT. Translating it yields CSASPRDGLADTIYF. The V gene is TRBV29-1, the J gene TRBJ1-3; D not certain. The germline CDR1 and CDR2 sequences are SQVTM and ANQGSEA. The CDR3 is made up of 15 amino acids. The V end was cut by 7 bases, the J end by 8 bases, with 24 bases between.